The rows below give T cell receptor beta chains drawn from one sample of a study of T cells in Graves' hyperthyroidism and ophthalmopathy. TCRdb reprocessed the multiplex PCR reads with MiXCR, giving one entry per CDR3 protein. The sample contains about 560,000 distinct CDR3 sequences, just over 45% of which appear only once. The specimen sequenced was peripheral blood or thyroid tissue (not recorded which). These receptors all come from a woman under 30 with Graves' hyperthyroidism. The CDR3 runs from the conserved cysteine through the conserved F or W. The order of the fields is V gene, D gene, CDR3 protein. A D gene is named only where the DNA matches it firmly.

v_gene: TRBV24-1; d_gene: NA; CDR3aa: CATRTPTQYYEQYF
v_gene: TRBV20-1; d_gene: TRBD1; CDR3aa: CSARDYRGPMQPQHF
v_gene: TRBV5-1; d_gene: TRBD1; CDR3aa: CASSLNRGRNQPQHF
v_gene: TRBV7-2; d_gene: NA; CDR3aa: CASSQVNGNTEAFF
v_gene: TRBV29-1; d_gene: NA; CDR3aa: CSVAFSGGAGEKLFF
v_gene: TRBV5-1; d_gene: NA; CDR3aa: CASSLAAGGELFF
v_gene: TRBV29-1; d_gene: NA; CDR3aa: CSLMGEKLFF
v_gene: TRBV29-1; d_gene: NA; CDR3aa: CSLDPGSDQPQHF
v_gene: TRBV7-2; d_gene: NA; CDR3aa: CASSSGAAINQPQHF
v_gene: TRBV10-3; d_gene: NA; CDR3aa: CASSYSVKGGGYEQYF
v_gene: TRBV25-1; d_gene: NA; CDR3aa: CASSEVGRAGVIYGYTF
v_gene: TRBV12-3/TRBV12-4; d_gene: TRBD1; CDR3aa: CASTADRGEAFF
v_gene: TRBV19; d_gene: TRBD1; CDR3aa: CASSRDRENTIYF
v_gene: TRBV10-3; d_gene: NA; CDR3aa: CAISENGETQYF
v_gene: TRBV10-3; d_gene: NA; CDR3aa: CAISGGGSNQPQHF
v_gene: TRBV6-1; d_gene: NA; CDR3aa: CASSPRSVNTEAFF
v_gene: TRBV7-2; d_gene: TRBD2; CDR3aa: CASSVSWGGTYEQYF
v_gene: TRBV7-2; d_gene: NA; CDR3aa: CASSLGALWTEAFF
v_gene: TRBV20-1; d_gene: TRBD2; CDR3aa: CSARRALAATETQYF
v_gene: TRBV7-4; d_gene: TRBD2; CDR3aa: CASSREFSGLAGKETQYF
v_gene: TRBV10-3; d_gene: NA; CDR3aa: CASSYLRETGELFF
v_gene: TRBV7-2; d_gene: NA; CDR3aa: CASSFGQSIESYEQYF
v_gene: TRBV9; d_gene: NA; CDR3aa: CASMSNSIYGYTF
v_gene: TRBV9; d_gene: NA; CDR3aa: CASSYRSTDLNYGYTF
v_gene: TRBV2; d_gene: NA; CDR3aa: CASSLFGTHGYTF
v_gene: TRBV7-9; d_gene: NA; CDR3aa: CASSLARTMNTEAFF
v_gene: TRBV7-2; d_gene: NA; CDR3aa: CASSQVPMNTEAFF
v_gene: TRBV29-1; d_gene: TRBD2; CDR3aa: CSVPGLAGGPYEQYF
v_gene: TRBV7-9; d_gene: TRBD1; CDR3aa: CASSLEGTGGEQYF
v_gene: TRBV20-1; d_gene: TRBD1; CDR3aa: CSAPGQGVSPLHF
v_gene: TRBV7-9; d_gene: NA; CDR3aa: CASSLEPGLNTEAFF
v_gene: TRBV24-1; d_gene: NA; CDR3aa: CATSDFRAANTGELFF
v_gene: TRBV10-3; d_gene: NA; CDR3aa: CAISAPGGTEAFF